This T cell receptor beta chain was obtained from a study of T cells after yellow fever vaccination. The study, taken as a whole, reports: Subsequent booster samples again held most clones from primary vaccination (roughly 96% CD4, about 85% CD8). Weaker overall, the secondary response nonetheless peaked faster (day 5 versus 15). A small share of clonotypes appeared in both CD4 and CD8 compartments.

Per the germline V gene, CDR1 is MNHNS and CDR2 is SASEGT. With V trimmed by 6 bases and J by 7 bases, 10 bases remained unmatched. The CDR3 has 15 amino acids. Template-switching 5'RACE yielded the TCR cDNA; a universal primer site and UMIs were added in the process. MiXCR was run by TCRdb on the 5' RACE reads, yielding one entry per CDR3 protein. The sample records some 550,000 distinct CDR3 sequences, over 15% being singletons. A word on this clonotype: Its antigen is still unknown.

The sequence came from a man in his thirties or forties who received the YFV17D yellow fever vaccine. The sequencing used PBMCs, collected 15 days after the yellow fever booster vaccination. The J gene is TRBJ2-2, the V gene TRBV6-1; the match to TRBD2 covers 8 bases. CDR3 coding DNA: TGTGCCAGCAGGAGCCTCGGACTAGCCGGCGGGGAGCTGTTTTTT. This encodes CASRSLGLAGGELFF.